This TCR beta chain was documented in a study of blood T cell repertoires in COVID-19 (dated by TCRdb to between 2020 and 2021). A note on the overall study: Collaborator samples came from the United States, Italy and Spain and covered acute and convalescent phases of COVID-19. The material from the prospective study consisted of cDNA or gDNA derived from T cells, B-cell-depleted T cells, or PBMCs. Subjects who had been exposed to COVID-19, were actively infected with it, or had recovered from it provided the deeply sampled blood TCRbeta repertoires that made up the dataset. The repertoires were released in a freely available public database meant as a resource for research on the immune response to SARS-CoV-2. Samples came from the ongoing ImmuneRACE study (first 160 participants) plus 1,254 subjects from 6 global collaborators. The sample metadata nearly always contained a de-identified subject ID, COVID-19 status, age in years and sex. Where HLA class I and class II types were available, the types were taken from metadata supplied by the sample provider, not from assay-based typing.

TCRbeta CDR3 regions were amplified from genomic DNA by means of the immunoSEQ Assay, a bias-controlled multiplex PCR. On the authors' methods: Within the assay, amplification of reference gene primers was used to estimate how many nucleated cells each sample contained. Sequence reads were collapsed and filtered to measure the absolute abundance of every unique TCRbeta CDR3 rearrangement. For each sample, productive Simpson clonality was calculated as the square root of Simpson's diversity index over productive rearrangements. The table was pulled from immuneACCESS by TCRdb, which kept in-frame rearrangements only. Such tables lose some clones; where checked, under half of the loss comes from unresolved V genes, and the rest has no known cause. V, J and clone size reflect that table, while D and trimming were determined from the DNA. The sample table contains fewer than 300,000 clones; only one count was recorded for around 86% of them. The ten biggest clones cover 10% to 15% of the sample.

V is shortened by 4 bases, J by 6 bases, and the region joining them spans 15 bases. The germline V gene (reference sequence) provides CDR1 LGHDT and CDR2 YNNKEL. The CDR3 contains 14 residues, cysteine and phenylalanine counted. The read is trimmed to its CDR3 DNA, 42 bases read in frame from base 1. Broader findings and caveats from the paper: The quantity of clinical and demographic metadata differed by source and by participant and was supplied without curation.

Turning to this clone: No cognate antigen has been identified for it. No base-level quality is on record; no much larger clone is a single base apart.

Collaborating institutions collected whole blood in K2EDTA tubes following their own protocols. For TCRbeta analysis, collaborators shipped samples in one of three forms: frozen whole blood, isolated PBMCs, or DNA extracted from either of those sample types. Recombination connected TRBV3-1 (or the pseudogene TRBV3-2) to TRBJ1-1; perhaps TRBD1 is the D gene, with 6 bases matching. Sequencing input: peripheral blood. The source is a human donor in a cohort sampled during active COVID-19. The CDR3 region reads CASSLKGRGSEAFF. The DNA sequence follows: TGTGCCAGCAGCCTTAAGGGCAGGGGCTCTGAAGCTTTCTTT.